This T cell receptor (beta chain) comes out of a study of graft-versus-host responses after intestinal transplantation. Study summary: Every recipient underwent anti-thymocyte globulin induction, then tacrolimus and steroids for roughly 3 years.

On this clone itself: Its antigen is not identified.

The ends lost 6 bases at V and 1 base at J; junction bases unmatched: 3. Germline values: CDR1 MNHEY, CDR2 SVGAGI. The CDR3 length is 14 residues. Sequencing was performed with immunoSEQ multiplex PCR; in TCRdb, only in-frame clones are kept and a portion is missing. The table includes about 51,000 clones, roughly 90% detected once. Study-level results: Recipient marrow harbored GvH clones, some of which surfaced first in ileum or blood. Elevated graft-versus-host to host-versus-graft clonal ratios in allografts were recorded for patients with graft-donor T cell macrochimerism. Circulating GvH clone levels at their peak were associated with HvG declines (early post-transplant).

The TCR was taken from a human donor who was the organ donor for an intestinal transplant. Sequenced material: unstimulated CD4+ T cells sorted from spleen or lymph node cells, taken before transplant. The chain carries TRBV6-5 and TRBJ1-5; 7 nucleotides line up with TRBD1. The CDR3 spells CASSPGGSNQPQHF. The CDR3, as DNA: TGTGCCAGCAGCCCAGGGGGAAGCAATCAGCCCCAGCATTTT.